The 18 T cell receptor beta chains below were found in one sample sequenced in a study of CD8 T cells in ankylosing spondylitis. TCRdb itself ran the 5' RACE reads through MiXCR, one entry per CDR3 protein. Of more than 200,000 distinct CDR3 sequences detected, under 30% appear once; the ten largest clones hold around 0.58%. Specimen: blood, either unsorted or a sorted T cell fraction (not recorded which). Every receptor here comes from a male donor with ankylosing spondylitis or in good health (not recorded which).

This clonotype was observed a few times. This chain connects TRBV7-6 to TRBJ1-6; D remains ambiguous. Deletions cut 1 base from V and 6 bases from J, with 7 bases between. Germline V gene sequence: CDR1 SGHVS, CDR2 FNYEAQ. This CDR3 is built from 14 residues. The chain's CDR3 is CASSLDGGNSPLHF. The CDR3 coding sequence is TGTGCCAGCAGCTTAGACGGAGGTAATTCACCCCTCCACTTT.

The CDR3 coding sequence is TGTGCCATCAGTGAGAGGACAGGGGCGGGAAACATTCAGTACTTC. It yields the protein CAISERTGAGNIQYF. The rearrangement uses TRBV10-3 and TRBJ2-4, with 9 positions matching TRBD1. Germline V lookup: CDR1 ENHRY, CDR2 SYGVKD. The CDR3 loop spans 15 amino acids. Unmatched junction bases numbered 5, after V lost 2 bases and J lost 6 bases.

J is TRBJ2-5 and V is TRBV28, with D possibly matching TRBD2 (7 bases). The CDR3 totals 12 residues. V dropped 7 bases and J dropped 5 bases, with 11 bases sitting between them. Germline CDR1 MDHEN, CDR2 SYDVKM. As DNA, the CDR3 is TGTGCCAGCATCTCGGGGGGCGAGACCCAGTACTTC. Translation gives CASISGGETQYF.

This clonotype was picked up a small number of times. The chain uses TRBV5-1 and TRBJ2-3, with TRBD1 matching 8 bases. J was trimmed by 5 bases and V by 5 bases; bases with no gene match: 7. This CDR3 region has 14 residues. CDR1 is SGHRS, CDR2 YFSETQ, per germline. This CDR3 reads CASSIGQGKDTQYF. CDR3 in DNA: TGCGCCAGCAGTATTGGACAGGGTAAAGATACGCAGTATTTT.

This clonotype was counted ten times or more. V and J are TRBV20-1 and TRBJ1-6; 8 bases agree with TRBD1. Per the germline V gene, CDR1 is DFQATT and CDR2 is SNEGSKA (reference sequence). V shed 0 bases and J 10 bases; nucleotides not matched to a gene: 5. The CDR3 runs 14 residues. The CDR3 DNA sequence: TGCAGTGCTAGAGATCCGACAGGGGAGTCACCCCTCCACTTT. Translating it yields CSARDPTGESPLHF.

V gene TRBV6-5 combines with J gene TRBJ1-4, with TRBD1 identical over 7 bases. Germline trimming cut 5 bases from V and 5 bases from J; bases unmatched to any gene: 8. The CDR3 extends over 15 amino acids. The germline V gene has CDR1 MNHEY and CDR2 SVGAGI. CDR3 protein: CASSTRPGQNEKLFF. The CDR3 DNA sequence: TGTGCCAGCAGTACTCGTCCGGGACAGAATGAAAAACTGTTTTTT.

The chain uses TRBV2 and TRBJ1-5, with 10 positions matching TRBD1. Per germline, CDR1 SNHLY and CDR2 FYNNEI. The CDR3 runs to 14 residues. J lost 6 bases, V lost 7 bases, and 6 bases had no gene match. CDR3 nucleotides: TGTGCCAGCAAGGGGGGACAGGGGTCTCAGCCCCAGCATTTT. This codes for CASKGGQGSQPQHF.

Ten or more counts support this clonotype. The chain combines TRBV7-9 with TRBJ2-7, with a possible D match to TRBD2 (6 bases). Per the germline V gene, CDR1 is SEHNR and CDR2 is FQNEAQ (reference sequence). This CDR3 has 15 residues. V lost 1 base to trimming and J lost 6 bases, with 16 bases between them. The CDR3 DNA is TGTGCCAGCAGCTTAGGGGTTGGAGAGGGAGGCGAGCAGTACTTC. It is translated as CASSLGVGEGGEQYF.

This chain connects TRBV6-5 to TRBJ2-5, with D unclear. Trimming removed 4 bases at V and 2 bases at J, with 8 bases between. The V gene's germline CDR1 is MNHEY and CDR2 SVGAGI. This CDR3 comprises 13 residues. Here the CDR3 reads CASSFSVQETQYF. CDR3 DNA: TGTGCCAGCAGTTTTAGTGTACAAGAGACCCAGTACTTC.

The chain has TRBV29-1 and TRBJ2-5; no definite D call. V dropped 3 bases and J dropped 5 bases, with 10 bases sitting between them. The CDR3 contains 12 residues. Per germline, CDR1 SQVTM and CDR2 ANQGSEA. The CDR3 loop is CSVDRSRETQYF. In DNA, the CDR3 is TGCAGCGTTGATCGCAGCCGGGAGACCCAGTACTTC.

The chain has TRBV14 and TRBJ2-1; D gene ambiguous. CDR1 is SGHDN and CDR2 is FVKESK in the germline V gene. V lost 2 bases, J lost 5 bases, and 10 bases lay in between. This CDR3 has 14 residues. The CDR3 bases are TGTGCCAGCAGCCAACTTGGGATAAACAATGAGCAGTTCTTC. It encodes CASSQLGINNEQFF.

The chain combines TRBV20-1 with TRBJ2-3, with D possibly matching TRBD2 (7 bases). The CDR3 covers 14 residues. V dropped 6 bases and J dropped 5 bases, with 18 bases sitting between them. Per germline, CDR1 DFQATT and CDR2 SNEGSKA (reference sequence). CDR3 in DNA: TGCAGTGCCCCTTTAGGGGGGGCCGGAGATACGCAGTATTTT. Translation: CSAPLGGAGDTQYF.

This clonotype has a handful of counts. The chain carries TRBV10-3 and TRBJ2-7, with D perhaps matching TRBD1 or TRBD2 (6 bases each). The V gene's germline CDR1 is ENHRY and CDR2 SYGVKD. V dropped 7 bases and J dropped 0 bases, with 10 bases sitting between them. This CDR3 comprises 13 residues. The CDR3, as DNA: TGTGCCATCAAGGGGGGCAGCTCCTACGAGCAGTACTTC. Amino acids: CAIKGGSSYEQYF.

The genes are TRBV12-3 or TRBV12-4 and TRBJ1-3; TRBD1 is a possible D gene (5 bases). The V and J ends lost 5 bases and 3 bases respectively, with 11 bases between them. The CDR3 runs to 14 residues. The CDR3 sequence: CASSTRDLGNTIYF. The CDR3 DNA sequence: TGTGCCAGCAGTACCCGGGACCTTGGAAACACCATATATTTT.

The chain carries TRBV11-2 and TRBJ2-5, with 9 bases identical to TRBD1. Germline V gene data show CDR1 as SGHAT and CDR2 as FQNNGV. J was trimmed by 5 bases and V by 8 bases; bases with no gene match: 12. The CDR3 is 15 residues long. CDR3 amino acids: CASRKPGTGRETQYF. The CDR3 DNA reads as TGTGCCAGCCGAAAGCCAGGGACAGGGAGGGAGACCCAGTACTTC.

This clonotype was picked up many times. The V call is TRBV12-3 or TRBV12-4, the J call TRBJ2-7; D is uncertain. The CDR3 is 12 amino acids. V was trimmed by 1 base and J by 5 bases, leaving 6 bases between them. The CDR3 loop is CASSLGFHEQYF. The CDR3 DNA reads TGTGCCAGCAGTTTAGGTTTTCACGAGCAGTACTTC.

This clonotype occurred many times. The rearrangement joins TRBV7-8 to TRBJ2-1, with 8 nucleotides matching TRBD1. Germline V gene lookup returns CDR1 SGHVS and CDR2 FQNEAQ. This CDR3 has 17 residues. With 1 base clipped from V and 7 bases from J, the junction kept 12 bases outside the gene matches. The CDR3 spells CASSLEEWAGGMNEQFF. The CDR3 bases are TGTGCCAGCAGCTTAGAAGAATGGGCAGGGGGCATGAATGAGCAGTTCTTC.

The rearrangement joins TRBV30 to TRBJ2-1; D is tentatively TRBD1 or TRBD2 (5 bases each). Germline CDR1 GTSNPN, CDR2 SVGIG (reference sequence). The CDR3 runs 12 residues. The V and J ends lost 0 bases and 8 bases respectively, with 8 bases between them. Written as DNA, the CDR3 is TGTGCCTGGAGTGTACTGGGGGATGAGCAGTTCTTC. It encodes CAWSVLGDEQFF.